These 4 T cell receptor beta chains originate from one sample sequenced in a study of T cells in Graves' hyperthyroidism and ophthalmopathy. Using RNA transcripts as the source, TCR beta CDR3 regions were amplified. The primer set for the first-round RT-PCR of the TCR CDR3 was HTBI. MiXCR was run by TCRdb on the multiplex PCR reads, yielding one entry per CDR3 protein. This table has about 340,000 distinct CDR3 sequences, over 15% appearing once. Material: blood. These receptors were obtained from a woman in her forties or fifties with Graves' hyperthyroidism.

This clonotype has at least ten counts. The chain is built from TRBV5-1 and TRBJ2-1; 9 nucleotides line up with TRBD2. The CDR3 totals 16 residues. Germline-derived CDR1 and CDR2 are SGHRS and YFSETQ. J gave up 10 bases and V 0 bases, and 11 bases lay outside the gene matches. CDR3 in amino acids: CASSLGGTSLTGEQFF. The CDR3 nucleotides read TGCGCCAGCAGCTTGGGGGGGACTAGCCTAACGGGAGAGCAGTTCTTC.

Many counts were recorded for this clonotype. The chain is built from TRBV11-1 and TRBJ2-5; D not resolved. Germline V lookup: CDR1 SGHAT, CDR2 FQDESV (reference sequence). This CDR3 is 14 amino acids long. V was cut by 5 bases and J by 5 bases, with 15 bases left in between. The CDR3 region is CASSTDLIRETQYF. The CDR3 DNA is TGTGCCAGCAGCACCGACCTCATTCGGGAGACCCAGTACTTC.

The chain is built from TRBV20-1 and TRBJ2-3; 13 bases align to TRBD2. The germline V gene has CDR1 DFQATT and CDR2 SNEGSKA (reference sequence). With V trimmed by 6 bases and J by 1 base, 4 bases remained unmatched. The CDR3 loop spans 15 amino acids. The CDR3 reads CSAILAGGRTDTQYF. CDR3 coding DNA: TGCAGTGCAATACTAGCGGGAGGGCGCACAGATACGCAGTATTTT.

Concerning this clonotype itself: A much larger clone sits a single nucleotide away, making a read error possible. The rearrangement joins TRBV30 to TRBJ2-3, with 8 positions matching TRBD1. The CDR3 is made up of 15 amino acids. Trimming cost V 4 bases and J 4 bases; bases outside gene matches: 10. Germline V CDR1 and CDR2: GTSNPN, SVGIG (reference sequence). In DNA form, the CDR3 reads TGTGCCTGGATTGATATCAGGGGGCATTCAGATACGCAGTATTTT. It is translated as CAWIDIRGHSDTQYF.